Following are 17 T cell receptor beta chains from one sample sequenced in a study of cytomegalovirus exposure and HLA in healthy donors. Primers for the PCR totalled 60 Vbeta and 13 Jbeta. TCRdb keeps only in-frame clones here, not all; method: immunoSEQ multiplex PCR. The sample shows 130,000 or so clones, around 78% of them seen only once. The sequenced sample was PBMCs. Receptors were obtained from a woman aged 40 to 55 in good health and CMV-seronegative.

V usage is TRBV29-1 and J usage is TRBJ1-4, with TRBD1 as a possible D gene (5 bases). The CDR3 length is 13 residues. V was clipped by 1 base and J by 8 bases, with 11 bases between them. The V gene's germline CDR1 is SQVTM and CDR2 ANQGSEA. The CDR3 loop reads CSVEAGYGEKLFF. The CDR3 bases are TGCAGCGTTGAAGCAGGGTATGGGGAAAAACTGTTTTTT.

The chain is built from TRBV6-5 and TRBJ2-2; 8 bases align to TRBD1. CDR3 length: 14 amino acids. Germline loops: CDR1 MNHEY, CDR2 SVGAGI. Trimming at V came to 4 bases and at J to 6 bases, leaving 4 bases not matched to a gene. CDR3 in DNA: TGTGCCAGCAGTTCCAGGGGGCTCCCCGGGGAGCTGTTTTTT. This sequence encodes CASSSRGLPGELFF.

A note on this clone: At one boundary the junction diverges from the germline segment, which might be a read error. The sample contains more than one DNA sequence encoding this CDR3. The chain joins TRBV11-3 to TRBJ2-3; 12 bases match TRBD2. The CDR3 consists of 15 residues. CDR1 is SGHNT, CDR2 YENEEA, per germline. The CDR3 reads CASSLTSGRGNTQYF. The CDR3 DNA reads as TGCGCCAGCTCATTGACTAGCGGGAGAGGTAATACGCAGTATTTT.

The chain joins TRBV7-3 to TRBJ2-2, with a weak D call TRBD2 (5 bases). V lost 5 bases to trimming and J lost 6 bases, with 16 bases between them. The CDR3 length is 15 residues. Germline values: CDR1 SGHTA, CDR2 FQGTGA. The CDR3 DNA is TGTGCCAGCAGCCCCTCCGGGGTCGGGGCCGGGGAGCTGTTTTTT. Protein sequence: CASSPSGVGAGELFF.

The chain recombines TRBV2 with TRBJ1-4, with 7 bases that match TRBD1. Losses at the gene ends were 10 bases for V and 7 bases for J; bases not matched to a gene: 18. Looked up from germline, CDR1 is SNHLY and CDR2 is FYNNEI. This CDR3 has 16 amino acids. The CDR3 DNA follows: TGTGCCATTACGTTCCAGGCGACAGGGAGGAGTGAAAAACTGTTTTTT. Translation: CAITFQATGRSEKLFF.

The rearrangement joins TRBV7-9 to TRBJ1-1; no reliable D call. CDR3 length: 10 residues. Germline lookup yields CDR1 SEHNR and CDR2 FQNEAQ (reference sequence). Trimming took off 8 bases at V and 4 bases at J, with 5 bases between the two ends. Here the CDR3 DNA reads TGTGCCAGCCGAGGCACTGAAGCTTTCTTT. It specifies CASRGTEAFF.

The chain has TRBV28 and TRBJ2-5, with 7 bases that match TRBD1. The DNA end is a closer match to TRBJ2-7, so the J assignment may be wrong. Looked up from germline, CDR1 is MDHEN and CDR2 is SYDVKM. The CDR3 loop spans 13 amino acids. In nucleotides, the CDR3 is TGTGCCAGCAGCCTGGGACAGTCCTACGAGCAGTACTTC. Amino acids: CASSLGQSYEQYF.

There are a few counts of this clone. The V and J genes are TRBV4-1 and TRBJ1-2, with D perhaps matching TRBD1 (6 bases). The CDR3 extends over 14 amino acids. V was cut by 5 bases and J by 8 bases, with 18 bases left in between. Germline CDR1 is MGHRA and CDR2 is YSYEKL. CDR3 residues: CASSKMDSRGGYTF. As DNA, the CDR3 is TGCGCCAGCAGCAAGATGGACAGCCGAGGGGGCTACACCTTC.

This chain uses TRBV4-2 with TRBJ1-1; no clear D gene. The CDR3 sequence is 13 residues long. Germline CDR1 and CDR2: LGHNA and YNFKEQ. The ends were cut back, 0 bases at V and 8 bases at J, with 10 bases in the middle. The CDR3 here is CASSQDKGAEAFF. Written as DNA, the CDR3 is TGTGCCAGCAGCCAAGATAAAGGAGCGGAAGCTTTCTTT.

The rearrangement links TRBV7-9 to TRBJ1-4, with a possible D match to TRBD1 (5 bases). Trimming pared 8 bases from V and 3 bases from J, leaving 10 bases between. CDR3 length: 13 amino acids. Per the germline V gene, CDR1 is SEHNR and CDR2 is FQNEAQ (reference sequence). CDR3 in amino acids: CASVRVPNEKLFF. The CDR3 region has the DNA TGTGCCAGCGTCAGGGTTCCTAATGAAAAACTGTTTTTT.

The J gene is TRBJ2-1, the V gene TRBV6-1; 10 positions match TRBD2. Germline-derived CDR1 and CDR2 are MNHNS and SASEGT. The CDR3 runs 15 residues. Germline trimming cut 5 bases from V and 2 bases from J; bases unmatched to any gene: 3. CDR3 residues: CASSTLAGAYNEQFF. The CDR3 DNA sequence: TGTGCCAGCAGTACCCTAGCGGGAGCCTACAATGAGCAGTTCTTC.

V is TRBV4-1 and J is TRBJ2-7, with 10 positions matching TRBD2. With 1 base clipped from V and 0 bases from J, the junction kept 3 bases outside the gene matches. CDR3 length equals 16 residues. Germline loops: CDR1 MGHRA, CDR2 YSYEKL. The CDR3 region is CASSQGPSGSSYEQYF. The CDR3 bases are TGCGCCAGCAGCCAAGGTCCTAGCGGGAGCTCCTACGAGCAGTACTTC.

The chain links TRBV5-1 to TRBJ1-3; D is undetermined. The CDR3 loop spans 15 amino acids. Trimming removed 1 base at V and 0 bases at J, with 8 bases between. Germline loops: CDR1 SGHRS, CDR2 YFSETQ. The CDR3 loop reads CASSLYGHSGNTIYF. Written as DNA, the CDR3 is TGCGCCAGCAGCTTGTATGGCCACTCTGGAAACACCATATATTTT.

This chain links TRBV7-9 with TRBJ2-7; maybe TRBD1 (7 bases). The V gene's germline CDR1 is SEHNR and CDR2 FQNEAQ (reference sequence). The length of the CDR3 is 14 residues. V shed 6 bases and J shed 3 bases, with 15 bases lying between them. The CDR3 DNA is TGTGCCAGCAGATCAGACAGGGAGGTCTACGAGCAGTACTTC. This gives the protein CASRSDREVYEQYF.

The V call is TRBV19, the J call TRBJ1-5, with a tentative D call TRBD1 (5 bases). CDR3 size: 13 residues. Germline V lookup: CDR1 LNHDA, CDR2 SQIVND (reference sequence). V was pared by 7 bases and J by 7 bases, with 14 bases between. The CDR3: CASNIWGEQPQHF. CDR3 sequence (DNA): TGTGCCAGTAATATTTGGGGGGAGCAGCCCCAGCATTTT.

The rearrangement joins TRBV5-4 to TRBJ2-5; tentatively, D is TRBD2 (6 bases). The better agreement between TRBJ2-7 and the DNA end casts doubt on the J call. CDR3 length: 15 amino acids. The germline gives CDR1 SGHNT, CDR2 YYREEE (reference sequence). In nucleotides, the CDR3 is TGTGCCAGCAGCTTGGGGGCGGGGCCGCGGGACGAGCAGTACTTC. Amino acid sequence: CASSLGAGPRDEQYF.

The chain has TRBV5-4 and TRBJ2-3, with 9 bases that match TRBD2. Germline values: CDR1 SGHNT, CDR2 YYREEE (reference sequence). V lost 4 bases to trimming and J lost 0 bases; unmatched junction nucleotides: 6. This CDR3 is built from 16 residues. CDR3 loop: CASSPQREVSTDTQYF. The DNA for the CDR3 is TGTGCCAGCAGCCCGCAGCGGGAGGTTAGCACAGATACGCAGTATTTT.